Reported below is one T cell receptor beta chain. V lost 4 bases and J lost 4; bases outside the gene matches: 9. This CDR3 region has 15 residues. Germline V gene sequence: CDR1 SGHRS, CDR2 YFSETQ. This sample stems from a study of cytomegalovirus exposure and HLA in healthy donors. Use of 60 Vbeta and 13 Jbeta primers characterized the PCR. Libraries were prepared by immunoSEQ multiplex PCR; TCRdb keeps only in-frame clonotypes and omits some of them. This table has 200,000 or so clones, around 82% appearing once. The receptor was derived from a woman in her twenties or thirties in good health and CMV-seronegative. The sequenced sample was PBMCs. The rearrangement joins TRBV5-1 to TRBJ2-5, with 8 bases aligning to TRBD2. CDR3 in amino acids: CASSIGALAAETQYF. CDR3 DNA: TGCGCCAGCAGCATCGGCGCACTAGCGGCAGAGACCCAGTACTTC.